The rows below give T cell receptor beta chains drawn from one sample of a study of T-cell memory formation after mild COVID-19. TCRdb re-called the 5' RACE reads through MiXCR, storing one row per CDR3 protein. The sample holds under 700,000 distinct CDR3 sequences, over 20% seen once. The sequenced sample consisted of PBMCs or a T cell subset sorted from them (not recorded which). The receptors were sampled from an adult woman who had mild COVID-19 (a few samples of this study predate the infection). Cell type and time point are not known. The CDR3 runs from the conserved cysteine through the conserved F or W. A D gene is named only where the DNA matches it firmly. Not every row has a clone size; where given, it reads once, few, many or a size class.

few,14,.,TRBV7-8,TRBJ1-2,TGTGCCAGCAGCTACACGAGGGACGAAAATGGCTACACCTTC,CASSYTRDENGYTF
few,14,TRBD1,TRBV5-1,TRBJ2-1,TGCGCCAGCAGGATTTCCGGGACAGGGAATGAGCAGTTCTTC,CASRISGTGNEQFF
.,14,.,TRBV24-1,TRBJ1-5,TGTGCCACCAGTACTGAGGGGAGCAATCAGCCCCAGCATTTT,CATSTEGSNQPQHF
few,12,.,TRBV12-3/TRBV12-4,TRBJ1-3,TGTGCCAGCAGCCGACATGGAAACACCATATATTTT,CASSRHGNTIYF
.,15,.,TRBV5-1,TRBJ2-1,TGCGCCAGCAGCTTGGTTCCCCAGGTTTACAATGAGCAGTTCTTC,CASSLVPQVYNEQFF
few,15,.,TRBV9,TRBJ2-7,TGTGCCAGCAGCGTATCAAGTAGGAGCTCCTACGAGCAGTACTTC,CASSVSSRSSYEQYF
.,11,.,TRBV6-5,TRBJ2-5,TGTGCCAGCAGGCAGGGAGAGACCCAGTACTTC,CASRQGETQYF
few,16,.,TRBV5-4,TRBJ2-3,TGTGCCAGCAGCTTGGGTCGCGGTTCTAGCACAGATACGCAGTATTTT,CASSLGRGSSTDTQYF
many,11,.,TRBV24-1,TRBJ2-3,TGTGCCACCAGTGTTAAGGATACGCAGTATTTT,CATSVKDTQYF
.,14,.,TRBV20-1,TRBJ2-2,TGCAGTGCTACTAACCGGGACTTAACCGGGGAGCTGTTTTTT,CSATNRDLTGELFF
.,16,TRBD2,TRBV7-9,TRBJ2-5,TGTGCCAGCAGCTTAGCACGGGGAGCGGGGAAAGAGACCCAGTACTTC,CASSLARGAGKETQYF
few,15,TRBD2,TRBV12-3/TRBV12-4,TRBJ2-1,TGTGCCAGCAGTGAAGCGGGAGTCGGGTCGGATGAGCAGTTCTTC,CASSEAGVGSDEQFF
few,13,.,TRBV24-1,TRBJ1-5,TGTGCCACCAGTGATGATCTCAGTCAGCCCCAGCATTTT,CATSDDLSQPQHF